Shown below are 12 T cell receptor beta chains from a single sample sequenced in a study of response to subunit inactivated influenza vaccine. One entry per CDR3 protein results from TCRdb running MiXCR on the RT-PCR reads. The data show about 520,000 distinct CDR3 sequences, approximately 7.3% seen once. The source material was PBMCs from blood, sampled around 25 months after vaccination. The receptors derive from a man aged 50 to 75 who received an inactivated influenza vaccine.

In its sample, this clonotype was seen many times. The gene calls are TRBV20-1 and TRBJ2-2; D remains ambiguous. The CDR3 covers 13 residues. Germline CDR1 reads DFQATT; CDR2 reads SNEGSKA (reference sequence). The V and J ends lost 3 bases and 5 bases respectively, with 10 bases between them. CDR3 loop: CSASLWGTGELFF. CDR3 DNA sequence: TGCAGTGCTAGTCTCTGGGGTACCGGGGAGCTGTTTTTT.

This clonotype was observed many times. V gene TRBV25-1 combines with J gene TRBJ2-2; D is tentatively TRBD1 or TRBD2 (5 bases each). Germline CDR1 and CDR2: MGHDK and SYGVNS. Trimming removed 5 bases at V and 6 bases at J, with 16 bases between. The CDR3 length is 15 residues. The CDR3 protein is CASSPRGDAPGELFF. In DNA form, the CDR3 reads TGTGCCAGCAGTCCCCGAGGGGATGCCCCCGGGGAGCTGTTTTTT. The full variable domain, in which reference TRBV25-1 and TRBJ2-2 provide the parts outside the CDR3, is EADIYQTPRYLVIGTGKKITLECSQTMGHDKMYWYQQDPGMELHLIHYSYGVNSTEKGDLSSESTVSRIRTEHFPLTLESARPSHTSQYLCASSPRGDAPGELFFGEGSRLTVL.

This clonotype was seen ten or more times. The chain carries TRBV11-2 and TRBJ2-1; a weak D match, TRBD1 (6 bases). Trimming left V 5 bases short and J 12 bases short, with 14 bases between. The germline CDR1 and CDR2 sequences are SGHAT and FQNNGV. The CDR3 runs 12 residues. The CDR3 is CASSPRGPLQFF. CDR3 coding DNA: TGTGCCAGCAGCCCCAGGGGTCCCCTGCAGTTCTTC.

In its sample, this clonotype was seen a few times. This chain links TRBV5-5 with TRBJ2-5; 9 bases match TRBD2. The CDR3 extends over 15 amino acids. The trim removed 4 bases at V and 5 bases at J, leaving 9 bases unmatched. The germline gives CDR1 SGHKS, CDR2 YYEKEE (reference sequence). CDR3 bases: TGTGCCAGCAGCCACCTAGCGGGGACTCGCGAGACCCAGTACTTC. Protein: CASSHLAGTRETQYF.

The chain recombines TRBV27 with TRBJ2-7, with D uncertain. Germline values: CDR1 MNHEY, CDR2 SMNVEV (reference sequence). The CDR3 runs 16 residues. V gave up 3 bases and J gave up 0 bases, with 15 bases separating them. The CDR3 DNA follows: TGTGCCAGCAGTTTTGGGGTCGGACCCAGCTCCTACGAGCAGTACTTC. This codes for CASSFGVGPSSYEQYF.

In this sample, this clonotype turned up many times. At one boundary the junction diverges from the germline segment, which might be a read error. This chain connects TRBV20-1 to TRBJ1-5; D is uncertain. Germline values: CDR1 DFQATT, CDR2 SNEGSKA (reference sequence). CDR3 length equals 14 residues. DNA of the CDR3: TGCAGTGCCAGAGGACCGATTAGCAATCAGCCCCAGCATTTT. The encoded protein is CSARGPISNQPQHF.

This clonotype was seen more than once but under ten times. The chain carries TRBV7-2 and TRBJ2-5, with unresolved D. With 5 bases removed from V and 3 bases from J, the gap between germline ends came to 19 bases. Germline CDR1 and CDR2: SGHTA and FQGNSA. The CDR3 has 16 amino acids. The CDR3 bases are TGTGCCAGCAGCATCTCGGGCCTGAGAGACAAAGAGACCCAGTACTTC. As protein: CASSISGLRDKETQYF.

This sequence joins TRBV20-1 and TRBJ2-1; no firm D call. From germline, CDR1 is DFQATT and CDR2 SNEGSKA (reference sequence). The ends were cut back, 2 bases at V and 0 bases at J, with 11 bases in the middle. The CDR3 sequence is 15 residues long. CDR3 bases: TGCAGTGCTAGAAGTTACCGAAGCTCCTACAATGAGCAGTTCTTC. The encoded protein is CSARSYRSSYNEQFF.

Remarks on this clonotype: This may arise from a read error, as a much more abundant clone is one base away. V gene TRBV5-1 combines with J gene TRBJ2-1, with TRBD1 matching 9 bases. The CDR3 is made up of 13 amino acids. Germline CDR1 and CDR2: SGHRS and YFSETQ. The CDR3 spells CASRRTGVYERFF. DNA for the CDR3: TGCGCCAGCAGAAGGACAGGGGTCTATGAGCGGTTCTTC.

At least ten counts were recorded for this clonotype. CDR3 DNA: TGTGCCAGCAGGTCCTCAGGGTCTGGGGAGCTGTTTTTT. It is translated as CASRSSGSGELFF. This sequence joins TRBV12-3 or TRBV12-4 and TRBJ2-2, with a tentative D call TRBD1 (5 bases). The CDR3 contains 13 residues. Trimming left V 6 bases short and J 8 bases short, with 13 bases between.

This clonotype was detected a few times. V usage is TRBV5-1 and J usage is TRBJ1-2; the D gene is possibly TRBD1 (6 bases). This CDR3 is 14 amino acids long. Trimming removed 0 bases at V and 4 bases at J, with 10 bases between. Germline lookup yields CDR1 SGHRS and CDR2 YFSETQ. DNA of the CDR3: TGCGCCAGCAGCTTGGGAGGACAGACCTATGGCTACACCTTC. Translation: CASSLGGQTYGYTF.

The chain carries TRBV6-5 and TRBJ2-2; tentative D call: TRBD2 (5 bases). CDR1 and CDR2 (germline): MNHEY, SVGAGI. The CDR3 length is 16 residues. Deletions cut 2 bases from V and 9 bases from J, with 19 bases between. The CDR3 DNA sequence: TGTGCCAGCAGTTACCAGCGGCTCTCAAGGCCGAGGGAGCTGTTTTTT. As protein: CASSYQRLSRPRELFF.